This TCR delta chain stems from a study of gamma-delta chains in newborns, infants, children. For the study at large: Microbial exposure reportedly drives polyclonal innate γδ T cell expansion after birth.

In this sample, this clone turned up a few times. One base away lies a much larger clone, so this may be a sequencing read error. Other DNA variants within this sample encode the same CDR3. TCRdb re-called the reads via CATT. The sample comprises about 4,900 delta-chain clones, roughly 4% of which are singletons, and approximately 8% rests with the top ten. The material sequenced was blood. This sequence originates from a child who was a newborn, infant or young child, either healthy, febrile or measles-vaccinated (not recorded which).

The CDR3 DNA is TGTGCTCTTGGGGACTCCTTCCCACCAATTATTTCTCGTACTGGGGGCCCGACGTTCGGGGCGGCACAACTCTTCTTT. It is translated as CALGDSFPPIISRTGGPTFGAAQLFF. The chain carries TRDV1 and TRDJ2; TRDD3 matches at 8 bases. V dropped 3 bases and J dropped 8; count of bases not matched to a gene: 41. The length of the CDR3 is 26 residues. The V gene's germline CDR1 is TSWWSYY and CDR2 QGS.